These 16 T cell receptor beta chains were all obtained from the same sample, sequenced in a study of T cell changes during pregnancy in multiple sclerosis. Profiled with immunoSEQ multiplex PCR; TCRdb holds only in-frame clones, not every one. The repertoire consists of some 44,000 clones, with 90% occurring once and the leading ten covering under 0.75%. Specimen: CD4+ T cells from peripheral blood mononuclear cells, collected before pregnancy. These receptors were obtained from a female donor with multiple sclerosis, enrolled in a pregnancy study.

V usage is TRBV19 and J usage is TRBJ1-5; D gene ambiguous. Trimming shortened V by 3 bases and J by 3 bases, and 12 bases separated the two germline ends. Germline CDR1 and CDR2: LNHDA and SQIVND (reference sequence). The length of the CDR3 is 15 residues. The CDR3 DNA follows: TGTGCCAGTAGTATGGGAGGGCAGTTCAATCAGCCCCAGCATTTT. Residues: CASSMGGQFNQPQHF.

V usage is TRBV7-9 and J usage is TRBJ2-5, with 10 bases identical to TRBD2. Trimming took 3 bases from V and 1 from J; bases not matched to a gene: 2. The CDR3 length is 15 residues. The V gene's germline CDR1 is SEHNR and CDR2 FQNEAQ (reference sequence). CDR3 residues: CASSLTSGFQETQYF. As DNA, the CDR3 is TGTGCCAGCAGCTTGACTAGCGGGTTCCAAGAGACCCAGTACTTC.

This chain joins TRBV7-9 and TRBJ2-7; perhaps TRBD2 as D (5 bases). CDR1 and CDR2 from the germline V gene are SEHNR and FQNEAQ (reference sequence). The V gene lost 1 base and the J gene lost 6 bases, with 16 bases spanning the gap. This CDR3 region has 15 residues. The CDR3 DNA sequence: TGTGCCAGCAGCTTAGAGGCTTTTGCGGGTGTCGAGCAGTACTTC. Its translation: CASSLEAFAGVEQYF.

The gene calls are TRBV18 and TRBJ2-4, with 9 bases identical to TRBD2. Looked up from germline, CDR1 is KGHSH and CDR2 is LQKENI. J gave up 2 bases and V 3 bases, and 8 bases lay outside the gene matches. The CDR3 length is 17 residues. The chain's CDR3 is CASSPPAAGGPKNIQYF. CDR3 coding DNA: TGTGCCAGCTCACCCCCGGCGGCGGGGGGGCCCAAAAACATTCAGTACTTC.

The CDR3 loop is CASSQDLGATGYGYTF. The CDR3 coding sequence is TGTGCCAGCAGCCAAGATTTAGGGGCAACCGGCTATGGCTACACCTTC. The J gene is TRBJ1-2, the V gene TRBV14; maybe TRBD1 (5 bases). Germline V CDR1 and CDR2: SGHDN, FVKESK. Trimming removed 0 bases at V and 4 bases at J, with 15 bases between. This CDR3 region has 16 residues.

As DNA, the CDR3 is TGTGCCAGCAGTGACCAGGGGATGAATGAGCAGTTCTTC. Protein: CASSDQGMNEQFF. The chain is built from TRBV2 and TRBJ2-1; possible D gene TRBD1, 6 bases. Germline V gives CDR1 SNHLY, CDR2 FYNNEI. This CDR3 is built from 13 residues. The V and J ends lost 3 bases and 7 bases respectively, with 10 bases between them.

The DNA for the CDR3 is TGTGCCAGCAGCCATGACAGCTACAATGAGCAGTTCTTC. It translates to CASSHDSYNEQFF. The gene calls are TRBV11-2 and TRBJ2-1; a weak D match, TRBD1 (5 bases). V lost 5 bases to trimming and J lost 3 bases, with 8 bases between them. Germline CDR1 SGHAT, CDR2 FQNNGV. This CDR3 has 13 residues.

This clone was seen just once. The rearrangement joins TRBV20-1 to TRBJ1-2; D is uncertain. The germline gives CDR1 DFQATT, CDR2 SNEGSKA (reference sequence). The CDR3 is 11 amino acids. Trimming removed 6 bases from V and 3 bases from J, with 8 bases in between. The CDR3 reads CSARDDYGYTF. CDR3 sequence (DNA): TGCAGTGCCCGGGATGACTATGGCTACACCTTC.

The rearrangement uses TRBV28 and TRBJ1-2; the D is unclear. Germline values: CDR1 MDHEN, CDR2 SYDVKM. The CDR3 is 14 residues long. Trimming stripped 6 bases from V and 8 bases from J, with 19 bases between. Here the CDR3 reads CASRARTYPGGYTF. The CDR3 DNA follows: TGTGCCAGCAGAGCCCGGACTTACCCTGGGGGCTACACCTTC.

The rearrangement uses TRBV19 and TRBJ2-5; perhaps TRBD1 as D (6 bases). CDR1 and CDR2 from the germline V gene are LNHDA and SQIVND (reference sequence). V was trimmed by 5 bases and J by 4 bases, leaving 8 bases between them. The CDR3 extends over 12 amino acids. The CDR3 here is CASSPDRETQYF. The CDR3, as DNA: TGTGCCAGTAGTCCGGACAGAGAGACCCAGTACTTC.

This chain links TRBV12-1 with TRBJ1-5. TRBV12-1 is noted as a pseudogene. The CDR3 is 16 residues long. This CDR3 reads CASSPPRDYSNQPQHF. The CDR3 bases are TGTGCCAGCAGCCCACCAAGAGATTATAGCAATCAGCCCCAGCATTTT.

The genes are TRBV19 and TRBJ2-7; D perhaps matches TRBD1 (7 bases). The CDR3 contains 14 residues. Trimming cost V 6 bases and J 3 bases, with 15 bases left between them. Germline CDR1 is LNHDA and CDR2 is SQIVND (reference sequence). The CDR3 region is CASSATGRRYEQYF. The CDR3 nucleotides read TGTGCCAGTAGCGCGACAGGGAGGCGCTACGAGCAGTACTTC. The whole variable domain, filled in from reference TRBV19 and TRBJ2-7, reads DGGITQSPKYLFRKEGQNVTLSCEQNLNHDAMYWYRQDPGQGLRLIYYSQIVNDFQKGDIAEGYSVSREKKESFPLTVTSAQKNPTAFYLCASSATGRRYEQYFGPGTRLTVT.

The V gene is TRBV2, the J gene TRBJ1-1; D gene unclear. V lost 7 bases and J lost 13, with 19 bases in between. Germline CDR1 reads SNHLY; CDR2 reads FYNNEI. This CDR3 has 12 amino acids. The CDR3 loop is CASTPGSWIVFF. The CDR3 DNA is TGTGCCAGCACACCAGGATCCTGGATCGTTTTCTTT.

The V gene is TRBV28, the J gene TRBJ1-5, with TRBD1 as a possible D gene (5 bases). The CDR3 length is 17 residues. The germline V and J ends were trimmed by 2 bases and 9 bases, with 23 bases remaining between them. The germline gives CDR1 MDHEN, CDR2 SYDVKM. CDR3 region: CASSLRALGAQKGPQHF. The CDR3 nucleotides read TGTGCCAGCAGTTTAAGGGCCTTAGGGGCTCAAAAAGGGCCCCAGCATTTT.

The chain carries TRBV6-1 and TRBJ2-1; perhaps TRBD2 as D (5 bases). V shed 4 bases and J shed 0 bases, with 19 bases lying between them. Germline CDR1 reads MNHNS; CDR2 reads SASEGT. This CDR3 comprises 18 residues. CDR3 loop: CASSGSGGRLSSYNEQFF. The CDR3 nucleotides are TGTGCCAGCAGTGGAAGCGGAGGCAGGCTCAGCTCCTACAATGAGCAGTTCTTC.

The CDR3 reads CASSIAGPGELFF. CDR3 DNA sequence: TGTGCCAGTAGTATAGCAGGGCCCGGGGAGCTGTTTTTT. The rearrangement uses TRBV19 and TRBJ2-2; tentatively, D is TRBD1 (5 bases). Deletions cut 1 base from V and 6 bases from J, with 6 bases between. CDR3 length equals 13 residues. Germline V gene sequence: CDR1 LNHDA, CDR2 SQIVND (reference sequence). Based on the CDR3 plus reference TRBV19 and TRBJ2-2, the full variable domain is DGGITQSPKYLFRKEGQNVTLSCEQNLNHDAMYWYRQDPGQGLRLIYYSQIVNDFQKGDIAEGYSVSREKKESFPLTVTSAQKNPTAFYLCASSIAGPGELFFGEGSRLTVL.